A single T cell receptor (beta chain) is shown here with its context. Its antigen is not known. This record comes from a study of T cell repertoires in cytomegalovirus infection. This CDR3 has 13 amino acids. CDR1 and CDR2 (germline): MNHNS, SASEGT. V was clipped by 8 bases and J by 6 bases, with 14 bases between them. Study-level findings and limits: The ex vivo response showed dominance by HLA-C-restricted CMV-specific TCR beta clonotypes. Pooled public TCR beta family frequency picked out CMV carriers with the relevant HLA.

TCRdb itself ran the reads through MiXCR, one entry per CDR3 protein. This sample carries roughly 730,000 distinct CDR3 sequences, 33% of them seen once, and the ten largest clones take 15% to 20%. The sequencing used cultured PBMCs, collected from culture after CMV antigen stimulation. V is TRBV6-1 and J is TRBJ1-5; a possible D gene is TRBD1 (6 bases). The receptor was isolated from a human donor in good health (CMV status not recorded). Some clones in this sample may be carry-over from other donors' samples. The CDR3 DNA reads as TGTGCCAGCCGAACAGGGCCGGTTCAGCCCCAGCATTTT. This gives the protein CASRTGPVQPQHF.